This T cell receptor beta chain was identified during a study of blood T cells in healthy people across ages. Overall study findings and caveats: From one million sequenced T cells, diversity estimates were lower bounds.

A J-beta primer mix and a sample-barcoded 5' primer were used in a second PCR of about 7 to 12 cycles. One entry per CDR3 protein, called by TCRdb with MiXCR from the 5' RACE reads. The profile covers roughly 800,000 distinct CDR3 sequences, with around a quarter appearing a single time and 9.4% taken by the ten largest. The germline V gene has CDR1 SGHRS and CDR2 YFSETQ. This CDR3 has 13 residues. This clonotype was counted ten times or more. The target antigen is unknown. At one of its ends the junction is not consistent with the germline gene, which may arise from a read error. This sample was shared with a second study, whose subject was T cells of mothers and their children.

This clonotype originated in a boy aged 10-17 years in good health. This chain links TRBV5-1 with TRBJ1-2; TRBD1 matches at 7 bases. Input material: blood. This CDR3 is CASSSTGDYGYTF. CDR3 DNA: TGTGCCAGCAGTTCCACAGGGGACTATGGCTACACCTTC.